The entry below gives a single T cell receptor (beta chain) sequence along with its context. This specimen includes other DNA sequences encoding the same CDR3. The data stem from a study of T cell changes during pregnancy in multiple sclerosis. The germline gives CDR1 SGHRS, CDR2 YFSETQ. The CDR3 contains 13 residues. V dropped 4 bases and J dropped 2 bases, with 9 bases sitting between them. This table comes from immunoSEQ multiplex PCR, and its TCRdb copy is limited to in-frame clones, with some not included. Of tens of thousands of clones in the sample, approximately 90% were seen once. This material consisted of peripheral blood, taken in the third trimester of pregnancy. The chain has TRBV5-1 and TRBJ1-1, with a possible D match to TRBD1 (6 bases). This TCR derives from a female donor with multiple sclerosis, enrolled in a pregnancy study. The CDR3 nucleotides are TGCGCCAGCAGCGTGGACAGTAACACTGAAGCTTTCTTT. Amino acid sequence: CASSVDSNTEAFF.